This TCR beta chain was profiled in a study of low-dose radiotherapy and immunotherapy resistance in tumors. This clonotype was picked up one time. Primers targeting TRAV and TRBV primed first-strand cDNA, covering alpha and beta chains. The authors amplified TCRs for around 20 PCR cycles with a constant-region primer and a V-primer adapter. Amplification of the isolated mRNA used in vitro transcription. TCRdb re-derived calls from the reads in MiXCR, one entry per CDR3 protein. The sample lists 59,000 or so distinct CDR3 sequences, about a quarter seen once, with about 6.6% in the top ten. Time point reported: before trial treatment. Each donor was administered nivolumab, ipilimumab, aspirin, low-dose cyclophosphamide and low-dose radiotherapy. Advanced solid tumors lacking tumor-infiltrating lymphocytes characterized eligible patients. CDR1 and CDR2 (germline): MDHEN, SYDVKM. V lost 10 bases and J lost 7, with 17 bases in between. The CDR3 totals 13 residues.

V is TRBV28 and J is TRBJ1-5, with D tentatively TRBD1 (5 bases). The input for sequencing was PBMCs, taken before treatment. The receptor was isolated from a male donor with rectosigmoid adenocarcinoma. The CDR3 protein is CATNWGGKQPQHF. The CDR3 DNA is TGTGCCACAAATTGGGGGGGGAAGCAGCCCCAGCATTTT.